This passage covers 17 T cell receptor beta chains from one sample sequenced in a study of human T cells and chemical hapten exposure. Time point of the sample: pre-sensitization, week 0. The treatment is: therapeutic diphenylcyclopropenone sensitization with weekly scalp DPC. Using its own MiXCR run on the RACE reads, TCRdb lists one record per CDR3 protein. The sample shows about 59,000 distinct CDR3 sequences, around 11% of them seen only once. The sequences come from whole blood, collected in connection with sensitization to the hapten diphenylcyclopropenone (DPC). These receptors were obtained from a woman aged 40 to 50 with alopecia areata. Some clones in this sample may be carry-over from other donors' samples.

The table lists this clonotype with a few counts. The rearrangement uses TRBV5-4 and TRBJ2-6, with unresolved D. With 1 base removed from V and 3 bases from J, the gap between germline ends came to 2 bases. The CDR3 is made up of 13 amino acids. Germline CDR1 SGHNT, CDR2 YYREEE (reference sequence). CDR3 amino acids: CASSLYGANVLTF. CDR3 in DNA: TGTGCCAGCAGCTTGTATGGGGCCAACGTCCTGACTTTC.

This clonotype was seen a handful of times. The chain links TRBV5-1 to TRBJ1-2, with D possibly TRBD1 on 5 matching bases. Trimming took 4 bases from V and 1 from J, leaving 11 bases between them. Germline V gene sequence: CDR1 SGHRS, CDR2 YFSETQ. The CDR3 has 14 residues. CDR3 region: CASSRDGHNYGYTF. The CDR3 DNA is TGCGCCAGCAGCCGGGACGGGCATAACTATGGCTACACCTTC.

Ten or more counts support this clonotype. The genes are TRBV9 and TRBJ1-6; 7 bases agree with TRBD1. Trimming took 3 bases from V and 7 from J; bases not matched to a gene: 10. The CDR3 is 16 amino acids. Germline CDR1 reads SGDLS; CDR2 reads YYNGEE. The CDR3 spells CASSAPPGGDNSPLHF. The CDR3 DNA reads TGTGCCAGCAGCGCACCCCCAGGGGGTGACAATTCACCCCTCCACTTT.

This clonotype showed up just a few times. The chain recombines TRBV9 with TRBJ1-6; weak D call: TRBD1 (5 bases). CDR3 length equals 15 residues. Germline-derived CDR1 and CDR2 are SGDLS and YYNGEE. V was shortened by 3 bases and J by 7 bases, with 14 bases between the two germline ends. CDR3 bases: TGTGCCAGCAGCGCCGCGGGACGGGGGAATTCACCCCTCCACTTT. Translating it yields CASSAAGRGNSPLHF.

This clonotype turned up a few times. The chain couples TRBV28 to TRBJ1-1; D unclear. The length of the CDR3 is 15 residues. Trimming took off 5 bases at V and 7 bases at J, with 20 bases between the two ends. The germline V gene encodes CDR1 MDHEN and CDR2 SYDVKM. The CDR3 reads CASSLRSRWVGEAFF. CDR3 nucleotide sequence: TGTGCCAGCAGTCTGCGCTCCAGGTGGGTCGGTGAAGCTTTCTTT. Complete variable domain (other parts from reference TRBV28 and TRBJ1-1): DVKVTQSSRYLVKRTGEKVFLECVQDMDHENMFWYRQDPGLGLRLIYFSYDVKMKEKGDIPEGYSVSREKKERFSLILESASTNQTSMYLCASSLRSRWVGEAFFGQGTRLTVV.

This clonotype came up many times. The chain couples TRBV6-5 to TRBJ1-3; no definite D call. CDR1 and CDR2 (germline): MNHEY, SVGAGI. The germline V and J ends were trimmed by 0 bases and 0 bases, with 6 bases remaining between them. This CDR3 comprises 15 residues. The CDR3 protein is CASSYSGGSGNTIYF. The CDR3 bases are TGTGCCAGCAGTTACTCCGGCGGCTCTGGAAACACCATATATTTT.

About this clonotype itself: This may come from a read error, since a much larger clone is one base off. The J gene is TRBJ2-3, the V gene TRBV7-9, with D perhaps TRBD1 or TRBD2 (6 bases each). The length of the CDR3 is 14 residues. CDR1 is SEHNR and CDR2 is FQNEAQ in the germline V gene (reference sequence). The CDR3 spells CVSSQGGLTDTQYF. The CDR3 coding sequence is TGTGTCAGCAGCCAAGGGGGGCTCACAGATACGCAGTATTTT.

The chain uses TRBV12-3 or TRBV12-4 and TRBJ1-1, with D perhaps TRBD1 (6 bases). V lost 5 bases and J 3 bases, leaving 10 bases between the germline ends. The CDR3 loop spans 13 amino acids. This CDR3 is CASSRQADTEAFF. CDR3 sequence (DNA): TGTGCCAGCAGTCGACAGGCGGACACTGAAGCTTTCTTT.

This clonotype occurred many times. The chain employs TRBV7-2 and TRBJ2-3; weak D call: TRBD1 (6 bases). The CDR3 has 13 amino acids. The V gene lost 4 bases and the J gene lost 5 bases, with 10 bases spanning the gap. Germline lookup yields CDR1 SGHTA and CDR2 FQGNSA. DNA for the CDR3: TGTGCCAGCAGCTACAGGGAAGGAGATACGCAGTATTTT. It codes for CASSYREGDTQYF.

There are many counts of this clonotype. This chain links TRBV18 with TRBJ1-4, with no clear D. CDR1 is KGHSH and CDR2 is LQKENI in the germline V gene. CDR3 size: 16 residues. Trimming removed 4 bases at V and 0 bases at J, with 12 bases between. The CDR3 DNA reads TGTGCCAGCTCACGAGCCCAGGTTGCAACTAATGAAAAACTGTTTTTT. Residues: CASSRAQVATNEKLFF. Full variable domain (missing parts from reference TRBV18 and TRBJ1-4): NAGVMQNPRHLVRRRGQEARLRCSPMKGHSHVYWYRQLPEEGLKFMVYLQKENIIDESGMPKERFSAEFPKEGPSILRIQQVVRGDSAAYFCASSRAQVATNEKLFFGSGTQLSVL.

This clonotype was detected ten times or more. The CDR3 spells CASTISGDRALTEAFF. As DNA, the CDR3 is TGTGCCAGCACCATTTCCGGGGACAGGGCTTTGACTGAAGCTTTCTTT. J is TRBJ1-1 and V is TRBV6-6; TRBD1 matches 9 bases. This CDR3 is 16 amino acids long. Germline loops: CDR1 MNHNY, CDR2 SVGAGI (reference sequence). V trimming: 7 bases; J trimming: 5 bases; junction bases outside the gene matches: 14.

This clonotype was found a few times. V usage is TRBV3-1 and J usage is TRBJ2-4; 9 bases agree with TRBD2. The CDR3 has 15 residues. V dropped 1 base and J dropped 15; count of bases not matched to a gene: 13. Germline lookup yields CDR1 LGHDT and CDR2 YNNKEL (reference sequence). The CDR3 DNA is TGTGCCAGCAGCCAAGCCTCTAGCGGGACTCTCCCGAGGTACTTC. It is translated as CASSQASSGTLPRYF.

The table lists this clonotype with a few counts. V usage is TRBV4-1 and J usage is TRBJ2-3; D may be TRBD2 (6 bases). The CDR3 has 16 amino acids. In germline, CDR1 is MGHRA, CDR2 YSYEKL. V shed 2 bases and J shed 4 bases, with 16 bases lying between them. The CDR3 nucleotides are TGCGCCAGCAGCCAATCTGGGGACTTCCCCCCAGATACGCAGTATTTT. Protein sequence: CASSQSGDFPPDTQYF.

The sample holds many counts of this clonotype. This chain links TRBV6-1 with TRBJ2-3; 10 bases match TRBD2. CDR3 length: 17 amino acids. V lost 6 bases and J lost 2; bases outside the gene matches: 11. Germline-derived CDR1 and CDR2 are MNHNS and SASEGT. The CDR3 region is CASSIQSSGRPTDTQYF. The CDR3 region has the DNA TGTGCCAGCAGCATCCAGAGTAGCGGGAGGCCCACAGATACGCAGTATTTT.

This clonotype was detected only a few times. The chain couples TRBV9 to TRBJ2-1, with 9 nucleotides matching TRBD2. The CDR3 extends over 14 amino acids. Trimming took 3 bases from V and 5 from J; bases not matched to a gene: 3. The germline V gene has CDR1 SGDLS and CDR2 YYNGEE. The CDR3 DNA reads as TGTGCCAGCAGCGCTAGCGGGGAGAACAATGAGCAGTTCTTC. Its translation is CASSASGENNEQFF.

V and J are TRBV10-2 and TRBJ1-5, with a possible D match to TRBD1 (6 bases). V gave up 2 bases and J gave up 4 bases, with 9 bases separating them. The CDR3 spans 14 residues. Germline V gives CDR1 WSHSY, CDR2 SAAADI. CDR3 loop: CASSEGGGNQPQHF. For the CDR3, the DNA is TGCGCCAGCAGTGAGGGGGGCGGGAATCAGCCCCAGCATTTT.

This clonotype was seen at least ten times. At one end the junction does not follow the germline gene, possibly because of a read error. The gene calls are TRBV19 and TRBJ1-1; D may be TRBD1 (5 bases). The CDR3 extends over 12 amino acids. Germline CDR1 and CDR2: LNHDA and SQIVND (reference sequence). CDR3 loop: CASMEGWTEAFF. In DNA, the CDR3 is TGTGCAAGTATGGAGGGGTGGACTGAAGCTTTCTTT.